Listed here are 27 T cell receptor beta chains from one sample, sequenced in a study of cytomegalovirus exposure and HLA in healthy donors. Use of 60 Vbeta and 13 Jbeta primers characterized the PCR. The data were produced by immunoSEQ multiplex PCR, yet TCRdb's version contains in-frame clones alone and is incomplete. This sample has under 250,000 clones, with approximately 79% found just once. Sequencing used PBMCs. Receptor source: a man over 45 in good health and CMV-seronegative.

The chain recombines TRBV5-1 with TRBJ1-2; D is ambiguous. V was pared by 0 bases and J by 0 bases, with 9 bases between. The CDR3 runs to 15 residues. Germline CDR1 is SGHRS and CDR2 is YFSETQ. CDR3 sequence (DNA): TGCGCCAGCAGCTTGGCCGACAACTCTAACTATGGCTACACCTTC. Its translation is CASSLADNSNYGYTF.

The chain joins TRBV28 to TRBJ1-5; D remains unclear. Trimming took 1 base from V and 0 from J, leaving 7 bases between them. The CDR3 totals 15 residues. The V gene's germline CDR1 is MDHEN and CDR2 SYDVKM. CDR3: CASSLLLSSNQPQHF. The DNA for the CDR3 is TGTGCCAGCAGTTTATTACTGAGTAGCAATCAGCCCCAGCATTTT.

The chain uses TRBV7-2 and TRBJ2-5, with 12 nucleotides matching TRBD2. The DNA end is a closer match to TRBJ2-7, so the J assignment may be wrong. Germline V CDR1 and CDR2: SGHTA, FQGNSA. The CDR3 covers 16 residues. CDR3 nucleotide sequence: TGTGCCAGCAGCCCACTCATGACTAGCGGGAGCCTCGAGCAGTACTTC. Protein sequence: CASSPLMTSGSLEQYF.

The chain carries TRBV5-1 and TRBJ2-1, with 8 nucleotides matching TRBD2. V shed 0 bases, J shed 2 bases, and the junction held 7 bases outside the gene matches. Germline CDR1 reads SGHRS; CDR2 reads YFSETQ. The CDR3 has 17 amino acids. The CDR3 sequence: CASSLEGGLATYNEQFF. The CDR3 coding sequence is TGCGCCAGCAGCTTGGAGGGTGGACTAGCAACCTACAATGAGCAGTTCTTC.

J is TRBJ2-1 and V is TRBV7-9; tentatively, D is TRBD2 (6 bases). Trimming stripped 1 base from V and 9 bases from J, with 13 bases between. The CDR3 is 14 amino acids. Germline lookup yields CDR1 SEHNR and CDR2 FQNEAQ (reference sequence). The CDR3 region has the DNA TGTGCCAGCAGCTTAGTTCGGGGGACCCCTGAGCAGTTCTTC. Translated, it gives CASSLVRGTPEQFF.

The CDR3 coding sequence is TGTGCCAGCAGCCAAGACCAGGGCCTACTATCTAACTATGGCTACACCTTC. Amino acids: CASSQDQGLLSNYGYTF. This chain links TRBV4-2 with TRBJ1-2; a possible D gene is TRBD1 (5 bases). V lost 0 bases and J 0 bases, leaving 14 bases between the germline ends. Germline lookup yields CDR1 LGHNA and CDR2 YNFKEQ. The CDR3 is 17 residues long.

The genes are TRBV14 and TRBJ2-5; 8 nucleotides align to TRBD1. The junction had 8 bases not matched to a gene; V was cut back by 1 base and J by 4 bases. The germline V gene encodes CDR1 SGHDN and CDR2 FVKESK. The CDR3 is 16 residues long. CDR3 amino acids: CASSQGGQVVGETQYF. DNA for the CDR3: TGTGCCAGCAGCCAAGGGGGACAGGTAGTAGGAGAGACCCAGTACTTC.

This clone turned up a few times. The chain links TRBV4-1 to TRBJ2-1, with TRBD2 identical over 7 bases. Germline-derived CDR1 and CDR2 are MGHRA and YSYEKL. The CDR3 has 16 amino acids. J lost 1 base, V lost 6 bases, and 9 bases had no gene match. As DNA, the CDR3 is TGCGCCAGCAGGTCAGGAGCTAGCGGTTCCTACAATGAGCAGTTCTTC. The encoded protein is CASRSGASGSYNEQFF.

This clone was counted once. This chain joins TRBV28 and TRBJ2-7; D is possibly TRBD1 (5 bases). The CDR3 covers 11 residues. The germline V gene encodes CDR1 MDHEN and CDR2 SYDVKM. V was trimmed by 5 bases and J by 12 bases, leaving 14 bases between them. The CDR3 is CASSPRQGWYF. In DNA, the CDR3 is TGTGCCAGCAGTCCTCGGCAGGGATGGTACTTC.

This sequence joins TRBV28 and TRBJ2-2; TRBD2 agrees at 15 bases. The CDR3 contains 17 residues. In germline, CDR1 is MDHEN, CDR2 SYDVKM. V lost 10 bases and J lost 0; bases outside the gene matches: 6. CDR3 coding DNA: TGTGCCACCCGGACTAGCGGGAGGGGAGCGAACACCGGGGAGCTGTTTTTT. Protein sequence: CATRTSGRGANTGELFF.

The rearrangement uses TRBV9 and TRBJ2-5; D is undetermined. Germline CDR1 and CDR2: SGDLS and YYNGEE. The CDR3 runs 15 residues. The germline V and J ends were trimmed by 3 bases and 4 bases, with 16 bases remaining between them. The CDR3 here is CASSGHKERGETQYF. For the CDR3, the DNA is TGTGCCAGCAGCGGGCATAAAGAGCGCGGAGAGACCCAGTACTTC.

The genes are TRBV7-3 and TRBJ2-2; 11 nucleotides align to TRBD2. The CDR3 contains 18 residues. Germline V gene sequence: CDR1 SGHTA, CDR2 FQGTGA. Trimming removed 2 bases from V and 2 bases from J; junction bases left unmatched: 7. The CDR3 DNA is TGTGCCAGCAGCTTACGAGGGACTAGCGGAGTCAACACCGGGGAGCTGTTTTTT. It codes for CASSLRGTSGVNTGELFF.

The DNA for the CDR3 is TGCGCCAGCAGCTTGCCCACAGGGGCCGGGGGAGGGACCCAGTACTTC. Residues: CASSLPTGAGGGTQYF. This sequence joins TRBV5-1 and TRBJ2-5, with D perhaps matching TRBD1 (7 bases). The CDR3 length is 16 residues. Germline CDR1 and CDR2: SGHRS and YFSETQ. Deletions cut 1 base from V and 7 bases from J, with 20 bases between.

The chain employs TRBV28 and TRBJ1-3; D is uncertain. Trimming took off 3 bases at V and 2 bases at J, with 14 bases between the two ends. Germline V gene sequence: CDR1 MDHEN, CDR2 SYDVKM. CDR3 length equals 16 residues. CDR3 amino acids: CASSLGFGRAGNTIYF. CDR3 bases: TGTGCCAGCAGTTTGGGTTTCGGGAGGGCTGGAAACACCATATATTTT.

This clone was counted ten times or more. CDR3 sequence: CASSSSGQTYEQYF. In nucleotides, the CDR3 is TGTGCCAGCAGCTCTAGCGGGCAAACCTACGAGCAGTACTTC. The rearrangement joins TRBV7-9 to TRBJ2-7, with TRBD2 identical over 8 bases. The CDR3 has 14 amino acids. Germline lookup yields CDR1 SEHNR and CDR2 FQNEAQ (reference sequence). V trimming: 4 bases; J trimming: 2 bases; junction bases outside the gene matches: 4. Full variable domain (remainder filled in from reference TRBV7-9 and TRBJ2-7): DTGVSQNPRHKITKRGQNVTFRCDPISEHNRLYWYRQTLGQGPEFLTYFQNEAQLEKSRLLSDRFSAERPKGSFSTLEIQRTEQGDSAMYLCASSSSGQTYEQYFGPGTRLTVT.

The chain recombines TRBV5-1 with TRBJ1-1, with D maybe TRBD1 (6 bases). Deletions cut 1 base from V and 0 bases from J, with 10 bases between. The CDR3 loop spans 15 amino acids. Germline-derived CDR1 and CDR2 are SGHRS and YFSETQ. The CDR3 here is CASSLFPGVNTEAFF. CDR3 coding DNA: TGCGCCAGCAGCTTGTTTCCAGGGGTGAACACTGAAGCTTTCTTT.

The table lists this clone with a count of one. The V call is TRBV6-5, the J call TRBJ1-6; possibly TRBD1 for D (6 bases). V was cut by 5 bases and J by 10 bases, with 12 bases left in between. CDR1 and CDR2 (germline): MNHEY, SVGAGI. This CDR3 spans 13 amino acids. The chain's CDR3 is CASSQQGLSPLHF. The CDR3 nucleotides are TGTGCCAGCAGTCAACAGGGTTTATCACCCCTCCACTTT.

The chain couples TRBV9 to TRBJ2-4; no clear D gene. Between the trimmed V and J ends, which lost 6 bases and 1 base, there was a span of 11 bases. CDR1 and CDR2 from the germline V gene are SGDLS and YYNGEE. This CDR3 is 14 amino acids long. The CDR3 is CASNRSTAKNIQYF. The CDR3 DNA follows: TGTGCCAGCAATCGTAGCACGGCCAAAAACATTCAGTACTTC.

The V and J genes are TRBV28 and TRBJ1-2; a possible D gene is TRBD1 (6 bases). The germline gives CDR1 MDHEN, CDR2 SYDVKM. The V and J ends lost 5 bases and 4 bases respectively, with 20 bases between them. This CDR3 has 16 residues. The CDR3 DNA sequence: TGTGCCAGCAGTCTACCCCGAGGAAGGGGGGGCTATGGCTACACCTTC. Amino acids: CASSLPRGRGGYGYTF.

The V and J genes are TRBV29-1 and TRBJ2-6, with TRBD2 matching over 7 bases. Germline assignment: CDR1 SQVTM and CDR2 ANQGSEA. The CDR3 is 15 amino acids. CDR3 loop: CGVGGGGSGANVLTF. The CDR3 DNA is TGCGGGGTTGGTGGGGGGGGGTCGGGGGCCAACGTCCTGACTTTC.

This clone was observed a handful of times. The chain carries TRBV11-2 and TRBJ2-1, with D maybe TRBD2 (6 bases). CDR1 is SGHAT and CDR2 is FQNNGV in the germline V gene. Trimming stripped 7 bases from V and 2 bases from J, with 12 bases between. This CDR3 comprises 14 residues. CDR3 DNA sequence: TGTGCCAGCACCCTAGGAGGGACCTACAATGAGCAGTTCTTC. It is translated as CASTLGGTYNEQFF.

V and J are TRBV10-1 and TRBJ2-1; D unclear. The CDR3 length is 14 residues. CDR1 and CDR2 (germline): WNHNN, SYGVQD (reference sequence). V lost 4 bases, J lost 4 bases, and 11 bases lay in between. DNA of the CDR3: TGCGCCAGCAGTGCCAGAAGATCGTACAATGAGCAGTTCTTC. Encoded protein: CASSARRSYNEQFF.

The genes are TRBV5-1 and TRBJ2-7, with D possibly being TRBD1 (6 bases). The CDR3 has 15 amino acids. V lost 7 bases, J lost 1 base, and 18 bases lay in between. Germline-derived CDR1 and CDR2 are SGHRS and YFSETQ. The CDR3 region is CASRMGAGESYEQYF. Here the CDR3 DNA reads TGCGCCAGCCGCATGGGTGCAGGGGAGTCCTACGAGCAGTACTTC.

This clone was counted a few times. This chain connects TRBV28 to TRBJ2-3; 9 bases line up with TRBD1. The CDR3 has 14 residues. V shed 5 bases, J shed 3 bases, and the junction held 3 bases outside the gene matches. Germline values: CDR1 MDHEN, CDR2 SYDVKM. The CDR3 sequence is CASSPGTGTDTQYF. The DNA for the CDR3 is TGTGCCAGCAGTCCCGGGACAGGGACAGATACGCAGTATTTT.

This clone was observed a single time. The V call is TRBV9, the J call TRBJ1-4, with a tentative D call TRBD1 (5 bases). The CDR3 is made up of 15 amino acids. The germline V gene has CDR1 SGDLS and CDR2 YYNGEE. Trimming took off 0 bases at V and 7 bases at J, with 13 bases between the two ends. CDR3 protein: CASSVGQGGSEKLFF. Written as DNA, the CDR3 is TGTGCCAGCAGCGTAGGCCAGGGAGGGTCTGAAAAACTGTTTTTT.

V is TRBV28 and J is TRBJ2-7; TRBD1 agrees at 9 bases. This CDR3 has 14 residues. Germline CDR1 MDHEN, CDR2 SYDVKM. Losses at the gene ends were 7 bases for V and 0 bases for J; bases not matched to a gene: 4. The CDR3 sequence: CASTWTGDSYEQYF. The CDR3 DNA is TGTGCCAGCACCTGGACAGGGGACTCCTACGAGCAGTACTTC. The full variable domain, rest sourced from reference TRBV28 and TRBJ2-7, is DVKVTQSSRYLVKRTGEKVFLECVQDMDHENMFWYRQDPGLGLRLIYFSYDVKMKEKGDIPEGYSVSREKKERFSLILESASTNQTSMYLCASTWTGDSYEQYFGPGTRLTVT.

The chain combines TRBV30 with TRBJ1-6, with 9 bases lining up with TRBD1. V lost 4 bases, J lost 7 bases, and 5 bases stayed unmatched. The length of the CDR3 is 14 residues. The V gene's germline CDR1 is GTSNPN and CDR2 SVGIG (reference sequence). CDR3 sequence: CAWNLDRGNSPLHF. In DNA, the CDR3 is TGTGCCTGGAACTTGGACAGGGGAAATTCACCCCTCCACTTT.